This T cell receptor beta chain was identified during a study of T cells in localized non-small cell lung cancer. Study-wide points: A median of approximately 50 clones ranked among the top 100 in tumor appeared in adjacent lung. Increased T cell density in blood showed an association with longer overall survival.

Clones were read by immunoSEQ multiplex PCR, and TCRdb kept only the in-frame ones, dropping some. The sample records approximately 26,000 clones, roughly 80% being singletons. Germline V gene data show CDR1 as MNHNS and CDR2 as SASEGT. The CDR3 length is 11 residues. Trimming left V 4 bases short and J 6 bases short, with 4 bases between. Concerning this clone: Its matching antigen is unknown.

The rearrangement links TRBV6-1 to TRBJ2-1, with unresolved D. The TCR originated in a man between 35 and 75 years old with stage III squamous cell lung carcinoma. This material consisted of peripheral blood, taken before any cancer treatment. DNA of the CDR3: TGTGCCAGCAGTGCCCTCAATGAGCAGTTCTTC. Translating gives CASSALNEQFF.